This T cell receptor beta chain was sequenced during a study of blood T cells in healthy people across ages. General study results and limits: Long-lived donors had more naive CD4+ cells and higher diversity than aged donors.

Germline V CDR1 and CDR2: SGHRS, YFSETQ. The V and J ends lost 2 bases and 1 base, in that order; junction bases with no gene match: 11. This CDR3 has 17 amino acids. A note on this clonotype: The antigen remains undetermined.

Next came a second PCR, run for about 7 to 12 cycles, which used a sample-barcoded 5' primer along with a J-beta primer mix. One entry per CDR3 protein, called by TCRdb with MiXCR from the 5' RACE reads. The sample consists of about 640,000 distinct CDR3 sequences, 58% of them appearing once. This chain connects TRBV5-1 to TRBJ2-5, with 7 positions matching TRBD2. This clonotype originated in a man in his 60s in good health. The sample was blood. The CDR3 is CASSFGLAVDLQETQYF. The CDR3 DNA reads TGCGCCAGCAGCTTTGGGCTAGCGGTGGACCTCCAAGAGACCCAGTACTTC.